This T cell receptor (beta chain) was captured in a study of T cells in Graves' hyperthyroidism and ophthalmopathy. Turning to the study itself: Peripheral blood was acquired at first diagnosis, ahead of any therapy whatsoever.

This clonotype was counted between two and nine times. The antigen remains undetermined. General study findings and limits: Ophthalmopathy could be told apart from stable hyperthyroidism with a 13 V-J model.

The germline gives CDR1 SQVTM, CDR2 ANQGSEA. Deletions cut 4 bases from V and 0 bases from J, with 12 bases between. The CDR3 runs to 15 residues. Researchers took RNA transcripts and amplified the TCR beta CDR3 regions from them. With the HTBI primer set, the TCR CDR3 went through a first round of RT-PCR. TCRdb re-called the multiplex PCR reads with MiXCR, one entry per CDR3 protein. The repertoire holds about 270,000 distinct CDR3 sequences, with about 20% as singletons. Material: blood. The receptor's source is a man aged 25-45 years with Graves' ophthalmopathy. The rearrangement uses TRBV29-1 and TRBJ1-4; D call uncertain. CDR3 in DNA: TGCAGCGTTGGGGCCGTTGGCGCAACTAATGAAAAACTGTTTTTT. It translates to CSVGAVGATNEKLFF.